This T cell receptor beta chain was obtained from a study of OX40 agonist ivuxolimab in advanced cancers. Overall study context: Three patients, one with hepatocellular carcinoma and two with cutaneous melanoma, achieved partial responses.

Germline V gene sequence: CDR1 MNHEY, CDR2 SVGAGI. The CDR3 loop spans 14 amino acids. V lost 7 bases and J lost 2, with 9 bases in between. This clone was recorded once. Method: immunoSEQ multiplex PCR; TCRdb's copy keeps in-frame clones and lacks some. The sample lists roughly 40,000 clones; roughly 82% were seen once. Sequenced here: CD4+ or CD8+ T cells sorted from blood, sampled in a trial of the OX40 agonist ivuxolimab. The TCR was taken from an adult with an advanced solid tumor such as melanoma, head and neck, liver or kidney cancer. This sequence joins TRBV6-5 and TRBJ2-6; no reliable D call. The DNA of the CDR3 is TGTGCCAGCACCGACCCCCCTGGGGCCAACGTCCTGACTTTC. As protein: CASTDPPGANVLTF.